The next 20 T cell receptor beta chains were all read from a single sample in a study of shared clonotypes between healthy human individuals. Sequenced by immunoSEQ multiplex PCR; TCRdb stores in-frame clones only, minus some. This repertoire shows about 1 million clones, 75% found once; its top ten account for over 1.3%. The sample was memory CD4+ T cells sorted from blood. Subset noted: CD45RA-negative fraction. The receptors were gathered from a man aged 18 to 30 in good health.

The chain has TRBV10-3 and TRBJ2-7, with D maybe TRBD1 (6 bases). Germline V lookup: CDR1 ENHRY, CDR2 SYGVKD. The ends were cut back, 6 bases at V and 3 bases at J, with 18 bases in the middle. This CDR3 is built from 15 residues. The DNA for the CDR3 is TGTGCCATCAGCTCCCAATCAGGGGCAAACTACGAGCAGTACTTC. This codes for CAISSQSGANYEQYF.

The chain is built from TRBV18 and TRBJ2-3, with TRBD2 as a possible D gene (7 bases). Looked up from germline, CDR1 is KGHSH and CDR2 is LQKENI. Trimming cost V 6 bases and J 0 bases, with 16 bases left between them. The CDR3 covers 16 residues. CDR3 DNA: TGTGCCAGCTCCCCTAGGGGGGGGATCAGCACAGATACGCAGTATTTT. It specifies CASSPRGGISTDTQYF.

The table lists this clone with a count of one. The chain combines TRBV27 with TRBJ2-3; 8 bases match TRBD1. Per the germline V gene, CDR1 is MNHEY and CDR2 is SMNVEV (reference sequence). Unmatched junction bases numbered 4, after V lost 0 bases and J lost 2 bases. This CDR3 is built from 16 residues. The CDR3: CASSLSRGQPTDTQYF. In DNA, the CDR3 is TGTGCCAGCAGTTTATCCAGGGGGCAGCCCACAGATACGCAGTATTTT.

The chain joins TRBV6-1 to TRBJ2-1; either TRBD1 or TRBD2 may supply D (5 bases each). The CDR3 is 16 residues long. CDR1 and CDR2 from the germline V gene are MNHNS and SASEGT. With 1 base removed from V and 4 bases from J, the gap between germline ends came to 14 bases. The DNA of the CDR3 is TGTGCCAGCAGTGAAGAGTGGGACCCAAGTTACAATGAGCAGTTCTTC. It specifies CASSEEWDPSYNEQFF.

The rearrangement uses TRBV10-1 and TRBJ1-5; a possible D gene is TRBD1 (5 bases). V lost 6 bases to trimming and J lost 2 bases, with 17 bases between them. The germline V gene has CDR1 WNHNN and CDR2 SYGVQD (reference sequence). This CDR3 region has 16 residues. CDR3 region: CASSATSRRGNQPQHF. CDR3 in DNA: TGCGCCAGCAGCGCAACGAGCCGCAGGGGCAATCAGCCCCAGCATTTT.

V and J are TRBV5-5 and TRBJ1-1; 7 bases are a match to TRBD1. Germline CDR1 and CDR2: SGHKS and YYEKEE (reference sequence). The CDR3 covers 13 residues. V gave up 6 bases and J gave up 10 bases; unmatched junction bases: 12. This CDR3 is CASNAGGVLGAFF. CDR3 in DNA: TGTGCCAGCAACGCAGGGGGAGTGCTTGGAGCTTTCTTT.

The chain recombines TRBV5-6 with TRBJ1-6; 8 bases are shared with TRBD1. CDR1 and CDR2 (germline): SGHDT, YYEEEE. V lost 5 bases and J lost 8; bases outside the gene matches: 9. CDR3 length: 15 amino acids. Here the CDR3 reads CASSQGSGQDSPLHF. The CDR3 nucleotides read TGTGCCAGCAGTCAGGGTTCGGGACAGGATTCACCCCTCCACTTT.

The chain recombines TRBV19 with TRBJ2-3; a weak D match, TRBD1 (5 bases). Germline lookup yields CDR1 LNHDA and CDR2 SQIVND (reference sequence). CDR3 size: 18 residues. V was pared by 1 base and J by 0 bases, with 17 bases between. CDR3 region: CASSIARSSTASTDTQYF. In nucleotides, the CDR3 is TGTGCCAGTAGTATAGCCCGCTCGTCGACAGCTAGCACAGATACGCAGTATTTT.

This clone was seen a few times. This chain uses TRBV4-1 with TRBJ2-7; TRBD2 matches at 7 bases. V lost 1 base to trimming and J lost 3 bases; unmatched junction nucleotides: 6. The CDR3 extends over 15 amino acids. Germline lookup yields CDR1 MGHRA and CDR2 YSYEKL. The CDR3 protein is CASSQVPLAGYEQYF. The CDR3 nucleotides read TGCGCCAGCAGCCAAGTGCCATTAGCGGGCTACGAGCAGTACTTC.

The V call is TRBV28, the J call TRBJ1-2; D ambiguous. CDR3 length: 14 amino acids. V lost 1 base, J lost 4 bases, and 10 bases lay in between. Per the germline V gene, CDR1 is MDHEN and CDR2 is SYDVKM. The CDR3 DNA is TGTGCCAGCAGTTTATCTTCGGGCTTCTATGGCTACACCTTC. Translated, it gives CASSLSSGFYGYTF.

The chain recombines TRBV19 with TRBJ2-5; D perhaps matches TRBD1 (5 bases). This CDR3 region has 13 residues. The germline V gene encodes CDR1 LNHDA and CDR2 SQIVND (reference sequence). With 7 bases removed from V and 3 bases from J, the gap between germline ends came to 12 bases. CDR3 sequence (DNA): TGTGCCAGTAATAGGGGCTGGGAAGAGACCCAGTACTTC. Protein: CASNRGWEETQYF.

CDR3 amino acids: CASSVNYEQFF. The CDR3 region has the DNA TGTGCCAGCAGCGTGAACTATGAGCAGTTCTTC. The V call is TRBV9, the J call TRBJ2-1; D is undetermined. The V and J ends lost 2 bases and 8 bases respectively, with 5 bases between them. Germline CDR1 SGDLS, CDR2 YYNGEE. This CDR3 is 11 amino acids long.

The chain uses TRBV28 and TRBJ1-5, with D unclear. The CDR3 runs to 13 residues. Germline V gene sequence: CDR1 MDHEN, CDR2 SYDVKM. The V and J ends lost 6 bases and 7 bases respectively, with 13 bases between them. This CDR3 is CASSTGLEQPQHF. CDR3 in DNA: TGTGCCAGCAGCACGGGGTTGGAGCAGCCCCAGCATTTT.

The chain employs TRBV7-9 and TRBJ2-3; D gene unclear. Germline V lookup: CDR1 SEHNR, CDR2 FQNEAQ (reference sequence). The CDR3 covers 15 residues. V lost 4 bases to trimming and J lost 0 bases, with 11 bases between them. The CDR3 here is CASSSDPVSTDTQYF. The CDR3 bases are TGTGCCAGCAGCTCAGATCCGGTTAGCACAGATACGCAGTATTTT.

The genes are TRBV30 and TRBJ1-6; D gene uncertain. Trimming stripped 5 bases from V and 10 bases from J, with 18 bases between. The CDR3 extends over 14 amino acids. Germline lookup yields CDR1 GTSNPN and CDR2 SVGIG (reference sequence). The CDR3 bases are TGTGCCTGGGGACGAGGGAATTCGGGATCACCCCTCCACTTT. Translation: CAWGRGNSGSPLHF.

This clone has only a few counts. The chain joins TRBV6-4 to TRBJ2-1, with 11 bases matching TRBD2. This CDR3 spans 15 amino acids. V shed 8 bases, J shed 7 bases, and the junction held 10 bases outside the gene matches. The germline gives CDR1 MRHNA, CDR2 SNTAGT. CDR3 amino acids: CASPILAGVWNEQFF. CDR3 sequence (DNA): TGTGCCAGCCCCATACTAGCGGGAGTTTGGAATGAGCAGTTCTTC.

The chain links TRBV9 to TRBJ2-1; tentative D call: TRBD2 (5 bases). CDR1 is SGDLS and CDR2 is YYNGEE in the germline V gene. CDR3 length: 16 amino acids. V lost 5 bases to trimming and J lost 2 bases, with 17 bases between them. The CDR3 spells CASSPRRGPTYNEQFF. The CDR3 coding sequence is TGTGCCAGCAGTCCCCGGCGCGGGCCCACCTACAATGAGCAGTTCTTC. Complete variable domain (other parts from reference TRBV9 and TRBJ2-1): DSGVTQTPKHLITATGQRVTLRCSPRSGDLSVYWYQQSLDQGLQFLIQYYNGEERAKGNILERFSAQQFPDLHSELNLSSLELGDSALYFCASSPRRGPTYNEQFFGPGTRLTVL.

V is TRBV7-9 and J is TRBJ1-1, with D perhaps TRBD1 (6 bases). Germline CDR1 reads SEHNR; CDR2 reads FQNEAQ (reference sequence). The CDR3 contains 14 residues. V lost 7 bases to trimming and J lost 3 bases, with 15 bases between them. The CDR3 spells CASTPSGGYTEAFF. DNA for the CDR3: TGTGCCAGCACCCCGTCGGGGGGCTACACTGAAGCTTTCTTT. The variable domain in full, with the rest retrieved from reference TRBV7-9 and TRBJ1-1, is DTGVSQNPRHKITKRGQNVTFRCDPISEHNRLYWYRQTLGQGPEFLTYFQNEAQLEKSRLLSDRFSAERPKGSFSTLEIQRTEQGDSAMYLCASTPSGGYTEAFFGQGTRLTVV.

The chain carries TRBV5-1 and TRBJ2-3; 8 positions match TRBD1. Germline CDR1 SGHRS, CDR2 YFSETQ. V lost 3 bases and J lost 4; bases outside the gene matches: 7. The length of the CDR3 is 15 residues. The CDR3 coding sequence is TGCGCCAGCAGCTGGACAGGGTGGGGCCCAGATACGCAGTATTTT. This sequence encodes CASSWTGWGPDTQYF.

The chain combines TRBV6-6 with TRBJ1-5; unclear D gene. The CDR3 loop spans 13 amino acids. Germline V gives CDR1 MNHNY, CDR2 SVGAGI (reference sequence). V lost 7 bases to trimming and J lost 2 bases, with 9 bases between them. The CDR3 loop reads CASKGRGNQPQHF. In nucleotides, the CDR3 is TGTGCCAGCAAGGGAAGGGGCAATCAGCCCCAGCATTTT.